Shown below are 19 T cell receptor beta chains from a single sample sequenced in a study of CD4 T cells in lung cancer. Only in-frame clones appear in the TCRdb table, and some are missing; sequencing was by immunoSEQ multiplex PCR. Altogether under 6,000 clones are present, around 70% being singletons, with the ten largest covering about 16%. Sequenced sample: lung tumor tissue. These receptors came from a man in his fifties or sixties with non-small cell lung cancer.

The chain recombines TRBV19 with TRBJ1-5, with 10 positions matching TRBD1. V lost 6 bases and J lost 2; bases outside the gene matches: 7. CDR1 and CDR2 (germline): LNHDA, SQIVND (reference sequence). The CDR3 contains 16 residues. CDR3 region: CASSKGTGAGNQPQHF. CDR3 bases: TGTGCCAGTAGCAAAGGGACAGGGGCCGGCAATCAGCCCCAGCATTTT.

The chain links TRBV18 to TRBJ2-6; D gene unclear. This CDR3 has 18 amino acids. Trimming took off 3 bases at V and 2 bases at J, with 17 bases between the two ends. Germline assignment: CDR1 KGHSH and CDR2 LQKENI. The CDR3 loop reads CASSPQPLSGTGANVLTF. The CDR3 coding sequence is TGTGCCAGCTCACCCCAACCTTTGTCGGGTACTGGGGCCAACGTCCTGACTTTC.

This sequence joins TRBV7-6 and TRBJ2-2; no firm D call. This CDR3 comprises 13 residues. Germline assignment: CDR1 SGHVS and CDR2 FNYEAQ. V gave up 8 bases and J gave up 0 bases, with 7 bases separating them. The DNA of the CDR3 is TGTGCCAGCCGGCGGACGAACACCGGGGAGCTGTTTTTT. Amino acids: CASRRTNTGELFF.

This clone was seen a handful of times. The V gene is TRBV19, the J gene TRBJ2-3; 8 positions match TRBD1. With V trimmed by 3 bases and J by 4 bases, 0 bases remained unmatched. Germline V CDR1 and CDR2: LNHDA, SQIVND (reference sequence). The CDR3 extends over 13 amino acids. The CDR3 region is CASSMDRADTQYF. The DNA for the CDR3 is TGTGCCAGTAGTATGGACAGGGCAGATACGCAGTATTTT.

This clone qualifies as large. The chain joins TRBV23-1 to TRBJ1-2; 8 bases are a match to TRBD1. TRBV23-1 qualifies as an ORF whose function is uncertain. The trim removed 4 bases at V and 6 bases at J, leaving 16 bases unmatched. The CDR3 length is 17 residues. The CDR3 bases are TGCGCCAGCAGTCCTGGATCTTATGACAGGGGAGTCGATGGCTACACCTTC. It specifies CASSPGSYDRGVDGYTF.

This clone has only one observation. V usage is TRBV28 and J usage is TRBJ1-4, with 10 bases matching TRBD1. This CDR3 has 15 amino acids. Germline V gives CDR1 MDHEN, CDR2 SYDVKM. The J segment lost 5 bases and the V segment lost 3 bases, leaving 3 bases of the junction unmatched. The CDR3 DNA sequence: TGTGCCAGCAGTTTTTTGACAGGGGGCAATGAAAAACTGTTTTTT. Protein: CASSFLTGGNEKLFF.

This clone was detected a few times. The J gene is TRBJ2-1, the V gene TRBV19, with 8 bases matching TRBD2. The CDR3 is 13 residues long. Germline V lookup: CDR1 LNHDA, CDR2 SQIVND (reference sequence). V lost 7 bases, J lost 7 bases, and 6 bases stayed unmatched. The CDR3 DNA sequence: TGTGCCAGTATCGGTAGCGGGATTAATGAGCAGTTCTTC. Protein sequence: CASIGSGINEQFF.

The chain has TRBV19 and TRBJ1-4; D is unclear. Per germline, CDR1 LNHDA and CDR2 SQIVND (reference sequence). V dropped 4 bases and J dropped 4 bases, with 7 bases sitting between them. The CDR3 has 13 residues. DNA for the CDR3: TGTGCCAGTAGTAAGAGAGATAATGAAAAACTGTTTTTT. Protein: CASSKRDNEKLFF.

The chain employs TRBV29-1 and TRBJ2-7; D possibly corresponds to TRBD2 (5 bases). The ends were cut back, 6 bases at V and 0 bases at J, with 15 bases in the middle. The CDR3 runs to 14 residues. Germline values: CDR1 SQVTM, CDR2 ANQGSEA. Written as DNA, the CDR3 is TGCAGCGTGGCCCCGGACTTTGGCTCCTACGAGCAGTACTTC. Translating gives CSVAPDFGSYEQYF.

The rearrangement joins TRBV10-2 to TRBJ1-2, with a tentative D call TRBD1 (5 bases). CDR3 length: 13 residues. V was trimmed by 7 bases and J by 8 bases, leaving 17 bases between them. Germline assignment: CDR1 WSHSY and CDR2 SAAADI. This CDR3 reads CASTSQGRLGYTF. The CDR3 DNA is TGCGCCAGCACGTCCCAGGGTCGGTTAGGCTACACCTTC.

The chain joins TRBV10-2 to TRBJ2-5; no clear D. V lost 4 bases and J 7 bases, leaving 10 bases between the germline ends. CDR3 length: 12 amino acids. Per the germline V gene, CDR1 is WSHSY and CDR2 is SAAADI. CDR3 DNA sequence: TGCGCCAGCAGTGTGGGCAGCTTGACCCAGTACTTC. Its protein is CASSVGSLTQYF.

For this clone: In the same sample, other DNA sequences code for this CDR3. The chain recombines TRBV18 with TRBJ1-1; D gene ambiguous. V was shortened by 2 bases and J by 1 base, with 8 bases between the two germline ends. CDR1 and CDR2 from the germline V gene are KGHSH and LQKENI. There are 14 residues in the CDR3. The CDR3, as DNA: TGTGCCAGCTCACCAAGTAGCCAGAACACTGAAGCTTTCTTT. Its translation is CASSPSSQNTEAFF.

The CDR3 sequence: CATSPQGRETQYF. The DNA of the CDR3 is TGTGCCACCAGCCCACAGGGCAGGGAGACCCAGTACTTC. The chain couples TRBV15 to TRBJ2-5; D may be TRBD1 (6 bases). The CDR3 is 13 amino acids. Germline-derived CDR1 and CDR2 are LNHNV and YYDKDF (reference sequence). V lost 5 bases and J 5 bases, leaving 12 bases between the germline ends.

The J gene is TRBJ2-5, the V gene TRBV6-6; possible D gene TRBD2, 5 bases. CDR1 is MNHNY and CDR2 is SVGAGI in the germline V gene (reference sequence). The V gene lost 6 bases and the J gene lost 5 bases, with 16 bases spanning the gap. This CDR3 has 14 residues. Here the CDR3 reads CASSKTPGMETQYF. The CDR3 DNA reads TGTGCCAGCAGCAAGACTCCGGGGATGGAGACCCAGTACTTC.

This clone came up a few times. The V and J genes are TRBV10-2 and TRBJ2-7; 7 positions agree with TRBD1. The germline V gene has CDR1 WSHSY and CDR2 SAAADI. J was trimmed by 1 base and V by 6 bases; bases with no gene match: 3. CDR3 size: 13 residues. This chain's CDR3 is CASRGDSSYEQYV. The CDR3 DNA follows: TGCGCCAGCAGGGGGGACAGTTCCTACGAGCAGTACGTC.

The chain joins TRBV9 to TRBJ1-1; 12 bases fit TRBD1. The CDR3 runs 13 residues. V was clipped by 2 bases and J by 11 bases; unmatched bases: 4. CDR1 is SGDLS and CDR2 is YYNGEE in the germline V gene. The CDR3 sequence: CASSVGTGGSAFF. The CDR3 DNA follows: TGTGCCAGCAGCGTCGGGACAGGGGGCTCCGCTTTCTTT.

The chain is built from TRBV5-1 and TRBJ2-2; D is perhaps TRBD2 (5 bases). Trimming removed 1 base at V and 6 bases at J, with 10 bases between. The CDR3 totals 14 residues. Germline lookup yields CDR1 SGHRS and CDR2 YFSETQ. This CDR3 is CASSLSGSPGELFF. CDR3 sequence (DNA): TGCGCCAGCAGCTTGAGCGGATCCCCCGGGGAGCTGTTTTTT.

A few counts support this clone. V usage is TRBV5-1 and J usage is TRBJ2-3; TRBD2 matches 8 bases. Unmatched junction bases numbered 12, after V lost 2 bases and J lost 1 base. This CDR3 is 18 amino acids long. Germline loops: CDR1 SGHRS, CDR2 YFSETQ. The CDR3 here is CASSFGTGGQGGTDTQYF. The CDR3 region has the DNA TGCGCCAGCAGCTTCGGAACGGGAGGGCAAGGGGGCACAGATACGCAGTATTTT.

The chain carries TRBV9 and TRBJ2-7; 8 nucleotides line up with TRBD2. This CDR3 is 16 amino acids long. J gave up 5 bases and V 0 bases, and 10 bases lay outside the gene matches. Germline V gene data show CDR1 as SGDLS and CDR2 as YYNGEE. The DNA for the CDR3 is TGTGCCAGCAGCGTAGAGGCGGCTAGCGGGCGCCACGAGCAGTACTTC. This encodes CASSVEAASGRHEQYF. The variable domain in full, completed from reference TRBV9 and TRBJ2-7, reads DSGVTQTPKHLITATGQRVTLRCSPRSGDLSVYWYQQSLDQGLQFLIQYYNGEERAKGNILERFSAQQFPDLHSELNLSSLELGDSALYFCASSVEAASGRHEQYFGPGTRLTVT.